These 17 T cell receptor beta chains share one sample of origin, sequenced in a study of T cells after yellow fever vaccination. In TCRdb, the 5' RACE reads were re-called with MiXCR into one record per CDR3 protein. Of 65,000 to 70,000 distinct CDR3 sequences listed, 5.9% are singletons. Sequences were derived from CD4+ T cells sorted from PBMCs, sampled more than 13 days after the first yellow fever vaccination. The source is a man aged 18 to 30 who received the YFV17D yellow fever vaccine.

This clonotype was seen at least ten times. This chain links TRBV5-5 with TRBJ2-7, with D maybe TRBD2 (5 bases). This CDR3 region has 12 residues. With 4 bases removed from V and 4 bases from J, the gap between germline ends came to 9 bases. Germline assignment: CDR1 SGHKS and CDR2 YYEKEE (reference sequence). The CDR3 spells CASSPGLYEQYF. The CDR3 coding sequence is TGTGCCAGCAGCCCAGGACTTTACGAGCAGTACTTC.

At least ten counts were recorded for this clonotype. The chain employs TRBV5-1 and TRBJ1-1; D remains unclear. Germline V gene sequence: CDR1 SGHRS, CDR2 YFSETQ. The CDR3 loop spans 13 amino acids. V lost 6 bases and J lost 4, with 13 bases in between. The CDR3 coding sequence is TGCGCCAGCAAGGACGGGGAACGCACTGAAGCTTTCTTT. Its protein product is CASKDGERTEAFF.

This clonotype was recorded at least ten times. The rearrangement joins TRBV7-3 to TRBJ1-1; a possible D gene is TRBD1 (6 bases). Trimming pared 5 bases from V and 5 bases from J, leaving 15 bases between. CDR1 is SGHTA and CDR2 is FQGTGA in the germline V gene. This CDR3 region has 14 residues. Here the CDR3 DNA reads TGTGCCAGCAGCCCCACAGGGAGGGGGACTGAAGCTTTCTTT. It encodes CASSPTGRGTEAFF.

Many counts were recorded for this clonotype. This chain uses TRBV7-9 with TRBJ1-4; the match to TRBD1 covers 8 bases. CDR1 is SEHNR and CDR2 is FQNEAQ in the germline V gene (reference sequence). After removal of 5 bases from V and 8 bases from J, the junction contained 7 bases not matched to a gene. CDR3 size: 14 residues. The CDR3 region has the DNA TGTGCCAGCAGCCCAATGACAGGGGAAGAAAAACTGTTTTTT. Translated, it gives CASSPMTGEEKLFF.

This clonotype was seen repeatedly, ten times or more. The rearrangement uses TRBV12-3 or TRBV12-4 and TRBJ2-2; 13 nucleotides line up with TRBD2. Germline trimming cut 6 bases from V and 1 base from J; bases unmatched to any gene: 8. The CDR3 has 18 residues. The CDR3 nucleotides read TGTGCCAGCAGCCGCGGACTAGCGGGGGCGATGAACACCGGGGAGCTGTTTTTT. Protein: CASSRGLAGAMNTGELFF.

This clonotype was picked up many times. J is TRBJ1-4 and V is TRBV2; tentative D call: TRBD1 (6 bases). The germline gives CDR1 SNHLY, CDR2 FYNNEI. This CDR3 contains 17 residues. V was shortened by 2 bases and J by 2 bases, with 15 bases between the two germline ends. CDR3 amino acids: CASSERGGPYTNEKLFF. DNA of the CDR3: TGTGCCAGCAGTGAACGTGGGGGGCCGTATACTAATGAAAAACTGTTTTTT.

The table lists this clonotype with many counts. The chain links TRBV27 to TRBJ2-1, with 10 bases fitting TRBD2. CDR3 length equals 16 residues. The germline CDR1 and CDR2 sequences are MNHEY and SMNVEV (reference sequence). J was trimmed by 9 bases and V by 6 bases; bases with no gene match: 14. CDR3 region: CASRRRPSGGSFEQFF. DNA for the CDR3: TGTGCCAGCAGACGACGACCTAGCGGGGGATCGTTTGAGCAGTTCTTC.

This clonotype has at least ten counts. V usage is TRBV5-5 and J usage is TRBJ2-1, with D perhaps TRBD1 (6 bases). Trimming shortened V by 4 bases and J by 9 bases, and 20 bases separated the two germline ends. CDR3 length: 15 residues. Germline V gives CDR1 SGHKS, CDR2 YYEKEE (reference sequence). The CDR3 reads CASSPGTPVSGEQFF. CDR3 coding DNA: TGTGCCAGCAGCCCCGGGACACCGGTTTCGGGTGAGCAGTTCTTC.

This clonotype was observed at least ten times. CDR3 loop: CASSLGPYTAGELFF. The CDR3 DNA follows: TGTGCCAGCAGCTTAGGGCCCTACACCGCCGGGGAGCTGTTTTTT. The chain combines TRBV7-2 with TRBJ2-2; no clear D gene. Trimming took off 1 base at V and 6 bases at J, with 12 bases between the two ends. The CDR3 runs 15 residues. CDR1 and CDR2 (germline): SGHTA, FQGNSA.

This clonotype was counted between two and nine times. CDR3 protein: CASSLDPGQGAKNIQYF. CDR3 in DNA: TGCGCCAGCAGCTTGGACCCGGGACAGGGGGCCAAAAACATTCAGTACTTC. The chain has TRBV5-1 and TRBJ2-4, with 10 bases fitting TRBD1. Germline lookup yields CDR1 SGHRS and CDR2 YFSETQ. V shed 0 bases, J shed 1 base, and the junction held 4 bases outside the gene matches. The CDR3 length is 17 residues.

This clonotype was counted a few times. The junction shows a germline mismatch at one end, possibly a read error. V gene TRBV27 combines with J gene TRBJ1-1; D not certain. Germline values: CDR1 MNHEY, CDR2 SMNVEV (reference sequence). This CDR3 has 9 amino acids. The CDR3 loop is CTSRPEAFF. The CDR3 DNA is TGCACCAGCAGGCCTGAAGCTTTCTTT.

In this sample, this clonotype turned up many times. J is TRBJ1-5 and V is TRBV28, with TRBD1 matching 9 bases. This CDR3 spans 13 amino acids. Germline CDR1 MDHEN, CDR2 SYDVKM. V was clipped by 6 bases and J by 7 bases; unmatched bases: 4. The CDR3 region has the DNA TGTGCCAGCAGGCTACAGGGGGCCCAGCCCCAGCATTTT. Its translation: CASRLQGAQPQHF.

This clonotype was picked up many times. The chain has TRBV6-2 or TRBV6-3 and TRBJ1-1; a weak D match, TRBD1 (5 bases). This CDR3 region has 13 residues. With 7 bases removed from V and 8 bases from J, the gap between germline ends came to 17 bases. Germline V gene sequence: CDR1 MNHEY, CDR2 SVGEGT. The CDR3 DNA follows: TGTGCCAGCACCGACGTGGGGGGTAGCGAAGCTTTCTTT. Its protein is CASTDVGGSEAFF.

This clonotype was seen at least ten times. The V and J genes are TRBV5-1 and TRBJ2-7; D is undetermined. V was trimmed by 1 base and J by 5 bases, leaving 10 bases between them. This CDR3 spans 13 amino acids. Germline V gene lookup returns CDR1 SGHRS and CDR2 YFSETQ. The CDR3 loop is CASSLIPLNEQYF. The CDR3, as DNA: TGCGCCAGCAGCTTGATTCCACTGAACGAGCAGTACTTC.

In its sample, this clonotype was seen many times. The rearrangement uses TRBV7-2 and TRBJ2-7; 11 bases fit TRBD2. The germline V gene has CDR1 SGHTA and CDR2 FQGNSA. This CDR3 has 14 amino acids. The ends lost 5 bases at V and 6 bases at J; junction bases unmatched: 6. DNA of the CDR3: TGTGCCAGCAGCACCCAACTAGCGGGGGTCGAGCAGTACTTC. Translating it yields CASSTQLAGVEQYF.

The sample holds many counts of this clonotype. The V and J genes are TRBV5-1 and TRBJ1-1, with unresolved D. This CDR3 region has 14 residues. The germline CDR1 and CDR2 sequences are SGHRS and YFSETQ. The V and J ends lost 1 base and 4 bases respectively, with 11 bases between them. CDR3 nucleotide sequence: TGCGCCAGCAGCTTGACATTGGGTAGCACTGAAGCTTTCTTT. It specifies CASSLTLGSTEAFF.

This clonotype was observed many times. The chain joins TRBV12-3 or TRBV12-4 to TRBJ2-2; D gene unclear. This CDR3 has 14 amino acids. V was pared by 5 bases and J by 0 bases, with 7 bases between. The DNA of the CDR3 is TGTGCCAGCAGTGTGTTCGCGAACACCGGGGAGCTGTTTTTT. The encoded protein is CASSVFANTGELFF.